Listed below are T cell receptor beta chains from one sample, sequenced in a study of OX40 agonist ivuxolimab in advanced cancers. The method was immunoSEQ multiplex PCR; TCRdb's version includes in-frame clones alone and lacks a portion of them. The sample carries almost 90,000 clones, under 95% recorded once. The sequenced sample was CD4+ or CD8+ T cells sorted from blood, obtained in a trial of the OX40 agonist ivuxolimab. The receptors shown here come from an adult with an advanced solid tumor such as melanoma, head and neck, liver or kidney cancer. Each CDR3 is given with its conserved first and last residue. The D gene is left open where the match is weak. The size entry is marked missing in some rows and otherwise reads once, few, many or a size class.

>TRBV15|.|.|TRBJ2-2
TGTGCCACCAGCAGAGGGACATCGAACACCGGGGAGCTGTTTTTT
CATSRGTSNTGELFF
>TRBV30|.|few|TRBJ1-2
TGTGCCTGGAGTGCCCAGGCTTCGGGCTACACCTTC
CAWSAQASGYTF
>TRBV7-9|TRBD2|once|TRBJ2-7
TGTGCCAGCAGCTCAACTAGCGGGGGGGCCGAATTCACCTACGAGCAGTACTTC
CASSSTSGGAEFTYEQYF
>TRBV5-1|.|.|TRBJ2-5
TGCGCCAGCAGCTTGGTCCAAGAGACCCAGTACTTC
CASSLVQETQYF
>TRBV5-4|.|.|TRBJ2-3
TGTGCCAGCAGCTCCCCCCTAGGGGATACGCAGTATTTT
CASSSPLGDTQYF
>TRBV27|.|.|TRBJ2-7
TGTGCCAGCAGTTTACTGACCGCAAGGGTCCAGTACTTC
CASSLLTARVQYF
>TRBV7-2|TRBD2|.|TRBJ2-7
TGTGCCAGCAGCTTGGAGGGGAGGGCCTACGAGCAGTACTTC
CASSLEGRAYEQYF
>TRBV19|.|few|TRBJ2-7
TGTGCCAGTAGTATACGAGGGGTCGACGAGCAGTACTTC
CASSIRGVDEQYF
>TRBV6-1|TRBD1|once|TRBJ1-5
TGTGCCAGCAGGGGACAGGGTACGAGCAATCAGCCCCAGCATTTT
CASRGQGTSNQPQHF
>TRBV2|TRBD2|.|TRBJ2-1
TGTGCCAGCAGTCCCGGACTAGCGGGTTCTTCCTACAATGAGCAGTTCTTC
CASSPGLAGSSYNEQFF
>TRBV9|TRBD2|.|TRBJ2-5
TGTGCCAGCAGCGCGACTTTAGCGGGAACACCCCAAGAGACCCAGTACTTC
CASSATLAGTPQETQYF
>TRBV5-1|.|.|TRBJ2-5
TGCGCCAGCAGCTTGGGCCTCCGGAGTCAAGAGACCCAGTACTTC
CASSLGLRSQETQYF
>TRBV5-1|.|.|TRBJ2-2
TGCGCCAGCAGCGAGACTACCGGGGAGCTGTTTTTT
CASSETTGELFF
>TRBV28|.|.|TRBJ2-6
TGTTCCACGGGGGTCCCTGGGGCCAACGTCCTGACTTTC
CSTGVPGANVLTF
>TRBV10-1|.|.|TRBJ2-7
TGCGCCAGCAGTTCGGGCCCCCAACCCTACGAGCAGTACTTC
CASSSGPQPYEQYF
>TRBV7-2|.|.|TRBJ1-2
TGTGCCAGCAGCGTGGAGGGCTTGGGGGCTGGCTATGGCTACACCTTC
CASSVEGLGAGYGYTF
>TRBV28|TRBD1|.|TRBJ2-7
TGTGCCAGCAGGCCCCCGTGGGACAGGGACCACGAGCAGTACTTC
CASRPPWDRDHEQYF
>TRBV7-7|.|.|TRBJ2-2
TGTGCCAGCAGCCTAATGGGATCGGGCACCGGGGAGCTGTTTTTT
CASSLMGSGTGELFF
>TRBV5-1|.|.|TRBJ2-5
TGCGCCAGCAGCTTGGGCACCCTCGGAGAGACCCAGTACTTC
CASSLGTLGETQYF
>TRBV2|.|.|TRBJ2-1
TGTGCCAGCAGCGCGGTGGAGCCTAAGGGCAATGAGCAGTTCTTC
CASSAVEPKGNEQFF
>TRBV5-4|TRBD2|.|TRBJ2-1
TGTGCCAGCAGCGTAGCGGGAGGGCCTTACAATGAGCAGTTCTTC
CASSVAGGPYNEQFF
>TRBV7-9|.|few|TRBJ1-2
TGTGCCAGCAGCCCTGACACACTCTATGGCTACACCTTC
CASSPDTLYGYTF
>TRBV6-6|TRBD1|.|TRBJ2-7
TGTGCCAGCAGTTACAACCCTGGGACAGTCTACGAGCAGTACTTC
CASSYNPGTVYEQYF
>TRBV28|.|.|TRBJ1-5
TGTGCCAGCCCCCCAAAGCGCTCCGGACAAGGCTACCATCAGCCCCAGCATTTT
CASPPKRSGQGYHQPQHF
>TRBV7-2|.|.|TRBJ2-5
TGTGCCAGCAGCTTCCAGGGGGGCAGGGAGACCCAGTACTTC
CASSFQGGRETQYF
>TRBV11-2|.|.|TRBJ1-2
TGTGCCAGCAGCTTAGATTGGGCTGGCTACACCTTC
CASSLDWAGYTF
>TRBV19|.|.|TRBJ2-1
TGTGCCAGCACTTCGGCAGGTTACTACAATGAGCAGTTCTTC
CASTSAGYYNEQFF
>TRBV5-1|TRBD2|.|TRBJ2-1
TGCGCCAGCAGCTTGGAGGGGCGGGGGGCCTACAATGAGCAGTTCTTC
CASSLEGRGAYNEQFF
>TRBV28|.|.|TRBJ1-5
TGTGCCACCCTAGGGGGGGAGGGGGGCGCGTGGATTCAGCCCCAGCATTTT
CATLGGEGGAWIQPQHF
>TRBV7-2|.|.|TRBJ2-3
TGTGCCAGCAGGATACAAGGAGGTGGGACAGATACGCAGTATTTT
CASRIQGGGTDTQYF
>TRBV5-1|.|.|TRBJ1-6
TGCGCCAGCAGCTTGGAACATTCACCCCTCCACTTT
CASSLEHSPLHF
>TRBV6-5|TRBD1|.|TRBJ2-7
TGTGCCAGCAGAAGGGACAGGGGGCAATACGAGCAGTACTTC
CASRRDRGQYEQYF
>TRBV27|.|.|TRBJ2-5
TGTGCCAGCAGTTTAACCAGACTCCAAGAGACCCAGTACTTC
CASSLTRLQETQYF
>TRBV30|.|once|TRBJ1-1
TGTGCCTGGAGTTTGCCAAGAAACAGGGAAGCTGAAGCTTTCTTT
CAWSLPRNREAEAFF